This entry lists 30 T cell receptor beta chains sequenced from one sample in a study of blood T cells in healthy people across ages. Together with a sample-barcoded 5' primer, a J-beta primer mix was included in a second PCR lasting roughly 6 to 12 cycles. Each CDR3 protein is one row after TCRdb ran MiXCR on the 5' RACE reads. The table shows over 600,000 distinct CDR3 sequences, with 40% to 50% occurring only once. Input material: blood. The receptors were sampled from an elderly man in good health.

V gene TRBV20-1 combines with J gene TRBJ1-2; weak D call: TRBD1 (5 bases). The CDR3 loop spans 15 amino acids. The ends were cut back, 6 bases at V and 1 base at J, with 18 bases in the middle. Germline V gene sequence: CDR1 DFQATT, CDR2 SNEGSKA (reference sequence). The CDR3 here is CSALPGTADNYGYTF. Here the CDR3 DNA reads TGCAGTGCCCTACCTGGGACCGCTGATAACTATGGCTACACCTTC.

This clonotype was seen more than once but under ten times. V gene TRBV4-2 combines with J gene TRBJ2-1; 8 bases are shared with TRBD2. The CDR3 totals 16 residues. The trim removed 1 base at V and 6 bases at J, leaving 8 bases unmatched. Germline V lookup: CDR1 LGHNA, CDR2 YNFKEQ. CDR3 protein: CASSQVYGGVGNEQFF. Written as DNA, the CDR3 is TGTGCCAGCAGCCAAGTCTACGGGGGGGTTGGCAATGAGCAGTTCTTC.

This clonotype showed up many times. V gene TRBV4-2 combines with J gene TRBJ1-6, with 8 positions matching TRBD1. This CDR3 has 15 amino acids. CDR1 is LGHNA and CDR2 is YNFKEQ in the germline V gene. V lost 2 bases, J lost 10 bases, and 7 bases stayed unmatched. CDR3 region: CASSQRSGGQSPLHF. The CDR3 nucleotides read TGTGCCAGCAGCCAACGTTCAGGGGGCCAGTCACCCCTCCACTTT.

J is TRBJ1-4 and V is TRBV28; no reliable D call. Trimming stripped 5 bases from V and 3 bases from J, with 13 bases between. The CDR3 length is 15 residues. Germline CDR1 is MDHEN and CDR2 is SYDVKM. CDR3 DNA sequence: TGTGCCAGCAGTCCTGGCGGGGAGGCTAATGAAAAACTGTTTTTT. This gives the protein CASSPGGEANEKLFF.

This clonotype was observed a few times. V gene TRBV5-1 combines with J gene TRBJ2-2; TRBD1 aligns across 7 bases. Looked up from germline, CDR1 is SGHRS and CDR2 is YFSETQ. Trimming at V came to 4 bases and at J to 1 base, leaving 7 bases not matched to a gene. The CDR3 consists of 16 residues. This chain's CDR3 is CASSPMTGMNTGELFF. In nucleotides, the CDR3 is TGCGCCAGCAGCCCTATGACAGGGATGAACACCGGGGAGCTGTTTTTT.

This clonotype has just a few counts. The gene calls are TRBV20-1 and TRBJ1-2; D gene ambiguous. Trimming took off 5 bases at V and 4 bases at J, with 11 bases between the two ends. The germline gives CDR1 DFQATT, CDR2 SNEGSKA (reference sequence). The CDR3 totals 12 residues. Here the CDR3 reads CSASGEVYGYTF. In DNA, the CDR3 is TGCAGTGCTTCCGGGGAGGTCTATGGCTACACCTTC.

This clonotype was detected only once. J is TRBJ1-5 and V is TRBV12-3 or TRBV12-4, with TRBD1 as a possible D gene (5 bases). The CDR3 spans 13 residues. V gave up 5 bases and J gave up 6 bases, with 11 bases separating them. CDR3 coding DNA: TGTGCCAGCAGTGTCCGGGGCAGTCAGCCCCAGCATTTT. It translates to CASSVRGSQPQHF.

This clonotype was observed a few times. The chain links TRBV16 to TRBJ1-6; the D is unclear. The CDR3 runs 16 residues. V lost 0 bases to trimming and J lost 7 bases, with 13 bases between them. Germline loops: CDR1 KGHSY, CDR2 FQNENV. CDR3 region: CASSQSFPERNSPLHF. For the CDR3, the DNA is TGTGCCAGCAGCCAATCGTTTCCCGAAAGGAATTCACCCCTCCACTTT.

The chain joins TRBV3-1 to TRBJ2-2; 13 positions match TRBD2. The CDR3 is 17 residues long. The V gene end was trimmed by 4 bases and the J gene end by 7 bases; junction bases not matched to a gene: 9. CDR1 LGHDT and CDR2 YNNKEL come from the germline V gene (reference sequence). The CDR3 coding sequence is TGTGCCAGCAGCCTCAGGACTAGCGGGAGTTTCTACGGGGAGCTGTTTTTT. This sequence encodes CASSLRTSGSFYGELFF.

The gene calls are TRBV10-3 and TRBJ2-1, with TRBD1 as a possible D gene (6 bases). V dropped 10 bases and J dropped 9 bases, with 10 bases sitting between them. CDR1 and CDR2 (germline): ENHRY, SYGVKD. This CDR3 contains 10 residues. In DNA form, the CDR3 reads TGTGCCACCCGAGGGGGTGAGCAGTTCTTC. Translating it yields CATRGGEQFF.

The chain is built from TRBV27 and TRBJ2-4, with a possible D match to TRBD1 (6 bases). CDR1 is MNHEY, CDR2 SMNVEV, per germline (reference sequence). The V end lost 0 bases, the J end lost 4 bases, and 10 bases lay between the germline ends. CDR3 length: 15 amino acids. This CDR3 is CASSLSWGPKNIQYF. CDR3 bases: TGTGCCAGCAGTTTATCGTGGGGGCCGAAAAACATTCAGTACTTC.

The gene calls are TRBV7-9 and TRBJ2-3, with TRBD2 identical over 13 bases. Germline trimming cut 5 bases from V and 4 bases from J; bases unmatched to any gene: 6. Per the germline V gene, CDR1 is SEHNR and CDR2 is FQNEAQ (reference sequence). CDR3 length: 16 residues. The CDR3, as DNA: TGTGCCAGCAGCCCGGGACTAGCGGGGAACGCAGATACGCAGTATTTT. The encoded protein is CASSPGLAGNADTQYF.

This clonotype was seen a handful of times. The rearrangement uses TRBV7-6 and TRBJ2-4, with 8 nucleotides matching TRBD2. The germline V gene has CDR1 SGHVS and CDR2 FNYEAQ. J gave up 13 bases and V 6 bases, and 29 bases lay outside the gene matches. The CDR3 is 19 residues long. CDR3 coding DNA: TGTGCCAGCAGTCCACGGGGGAGAGGCTCCTACGAGCCGGGAGGGGGGCAGTACTTC. Translating it yields CASSPRGRGSYEPGGGQYF.

The rearrangement links TRBV6-1 to TRBJ2-7; 7 nucleotides align to TRBD1. With V trimmed by 5 bases and J by 4 bases, 11 bases remained unmatched. Germline V gene data show CDR1 as MNHNS and CDR2 as SASEGT. The CDR3 covers 15 residues. The chain's CDR3 is CASSSTWDSTYEQYF. The DNA for the CDR3 is TGTGCCAGCAGTTCAACTTGGGACAGCACATACGAGCAGTACTTC.

The chain joins TRBV20-1 to TRBJ2-7; D call uncertain. The germline gives CDR1 DFQATT, CDR2 SNEGSKA (reference sequence). This CDR3 contains 12 residues. The CDR3 loop is CCVPVAAYEQYF. The CDR3 DNA is TGCTGTGTCCCGGTAGCAGCCTACGAGCAGTACTTC.

As concerns this clonotype: An end of the junction differs from the germline gene, which may be a read error. This chain joins TRBV19 and TRBJ2-7; perhaps TRBD1 as D (6 bases). Germline values: CDR1 LNHDA, CDR2 SQIVND (reference sequence). CDR3 length equals 13 residues. CDR3 DNA: TGTGCTAGTAGATCCGGGACATCCCACGAGCAGTACTTC. Residues: CASRSGTSHEQYF.

This clonotype was detected a few times. The genes are TRBV3-1 and TRBJ1-2; 7 bases map to TRBD1. Germline V gene data show CDR1 as LGHDT and CDR2 as YNNKEL (reference sequence). Trimming at V came to 2 bases and at J to 4 bases, leaving 4 bases not matched to a gene. The CDR3 is 14 amino acids. This chain's CDR3 is CASSQSTGTYGYTF. CDR3 DNA: TGTGCCAGCAGCCAATCGACAGGGACCTATGGCTACACCTTC.

The J gene is TRBJ1-5, the V gene TRBV28; D might be TRBD1 (6 bases). The CDR3 runs to 15 residues. Germline-derived CDR1 and CDR2 are MDHEN and SYDVKM. The germline V and J ends were trimmed by 5 bases and 2 bases, with 13 bases remaining between them. The CDR3 region is CASSPTGHGNQPQHF. The CDR3 bases are TGTGCCAGCAGTCCGACAGGCCATGGCAATCAGCCCCAGCATTTT. The variable domain in full, completed from reference TRBV28 and TRBJ1-5, reads DVKVTQSSRYLVKRTGEKVFLECVQDMDHENMFWYRQDPGLGLRLIYFSYDVKMKEKGDIPEGYSVSREKKERFSLILESASTNQTSMYLCASSPTGHGNQPQHFGDGTRLSIL.

This clonotype was counted many times. The rearrangement joins TRBV7-2 to TRBJ2-5; 11 positions agree with TRBD2. V lost 5 bases and J lost 5; bases outside the gene matches: 4. The CDR3 is 14 residues long. Germline V CDR1 and CDR2: SGHTA, FQGNSA. Here the CDR3 reads CASSPTSGSETQYF. In nucleotides, the CDR3 is TGTGCCAGCAGCCCTACTAGCGGGAGTGAGACCCAGTACTTC.

This rearrangement joins TRBV6-2 or TRBV6-3 to TRBJ2-4, with D unresolved. The J call may not be correct, given that the DNA end is closer to TRBJ2-7. Germline values: CDR1 MNHEY, CDR2 SVGEGT. The CDR3 spans 13 residues. The CDR3 spells CATNPGTSYEQYF. Here the CDR3 DNA reads TGTGCCACTAACCCTGGCACATCCTACGAGCAGTACTTC.

V gene TRBV25-1 combines with J gene TRBJ2-3; D remains unclear. V shed 3 bases and J shed 2 bases, with 15 bases lying between them. Germline values: CDR1 MGHDK, CDR2 SYGVNS. The CDR3 is 16 amino acids. This CDR3 reads CASSEAGLTFTDTQYF. The CDR3 DNA is TGTGCCAGCAGTGAGGCAGGTCTCACCTTCACAGATACGCAGTATTTT.

The chain is built from TRBV10-3 and TRBJ2-4; 10 bases are shared with TRBD2. Germline V lookup: CDR1 ENHRY, CDR2 SYGVKD. The J segment lost 13 bases and the V segment lost 0 bases, leaving 6 bases of the junction unmatched. CDR3 length: 14 amino acids. In DNA form, the CDR3 reads TGTGCCATCAGTGAGTCTAGCGGGAGGTTTGAACAGTACTTC. This codes for CAISESSGRFEQYF.

The table lists this clonotype with many counts. This chain's CDR3 is CASSPPESRNEQYF. CDR3 in DNA: TGTGCCAGCAGTCCCCCGGAGTCGAGGAACGAGCAGTACTTC. The rearrangement uses TRBV27 and TRBJ2-7; D gene uncertain. Trimming cost V 5 bases and J 5 bases, with 16 bases left between them. Germline V gene lookup returns CDR1 MNHEY and CDR2 SMNVEV (reference sequence). The CDR3 consists of 14 residues.

This rearrangement joins TRBV5-1 to TRBJ2-5; 7 positions agree with TRBD2. Trimming cost V 2 bases and J 2 bases; bases outside gene matches: 9. Germline values: CDR1 SGHRS, CDR2 YFSETQ. The CDR3 has 16 amino acids. Here the CDR3 reads CASSLTKRESQETQYF. For the CDR3, the DNA is TGCGCCAGCAGCTTAACAAAGCGGGAATCACAAGAGACCCAGTACTTC.

This sequence joins TRBV11-3 and TRBJ1-1, with a weak D call TRBD1 (5 bases). The CDR3 sequence is 15 residues long. The germline CDR1 and CDR2 sequences are SGHNT and YENEEA. The germline V and J ends were trimmed by 5 bases and 4 bases, with 17 bases remaining between them. The CDR3 sequence: CASSRGGPLRTEAFF. CDR3 sequence (DNA): TGTGCCAGCAGCCGTGGGGGTCCCCTACGCACTGAAGCTTTCTTT.

This clonotype has a handful of counts. The rearrangement links TRBV4-3 to TRBJ2-5; the match to TRBD1 covers 8 bases. Per the germline V gene, CDR1 is LGHNA and CDR2 is YSLEER. The CDR3 spans 16 residues. Losses at the gene ends were 0 bases for V and 4 bases for J; bases not matched to a gene: 7. CDR3 sequence reads: CASSQDLGQGRETQYF. DNA for the CDR3: TGCGCCAGCAGCCAAGATCTCGGACAGGGTCGAGAGACCCAGTACTTC.

The chain joins TRBV7-2 to TRBJ2-7; TRBD2 matches at 7 bases. The CDR3 has 15 amino acids. Germline trimming cut 2 bases from V and 5 bases from J; bases unmatched to any gene: 9. Germline CDR1 is SGHTA and CDR2 is FQGNSA. The CDR3 DNA follows: TGTGCCAGCAGCTTAAGCAGGAGCGGGGCGAACGAGCAGTACTTC. Translation gives CASSLSRSGANEQYF.

In this sample, this clonotype turned up a few times. The V call is TRBV5-1, the J call TRBJ2-7; TRBD2 is a possible D gene (5 bases). Deletions cut 5 bases from V and 0 bases from J, with 12 bases between. The CDR3 sequence is 14 residues long. Germline assignment: CDR1 SGHRS and CDR2 YFSETQ. DNA of the CDR3: TGCGCCAGCAGGAGGGAAGGATCCTCCTACGAGCAGTACTTC. Residues: CASRREGSSYEQYF.

The chain joins TRBV6-2 or TRBV6-3 to TRBJ1-5; D uncertain. Germline V gene sequence: CDR1 MNHEY, CDR2 SVGEGT. V lost 2 bases and J 7 bases, leaving 15 bases between the germline ends. The CDR3 extends over 15 amino acids. CDR3 DNA: TGTGCCAGCAGTTACCAAGCGTCTTTCGGCCAGCCCCAGCATTTT. Its protein product is CASSYQASFGQPQHF.

This rearrangement joins TRBV20-1 to TRBJ1-5, with D possibly being TRBD1 (6 bases). This CDR3 region has 12 residues. The germline gives CDR1 DFQATT, CDR2 SNEGSKA (reference sequence). V gave up 6 bases and J gave up 5 bases, with 11 bases separating them. The CDR3: CSAGSGDQPQHF. The CDR3 nucleotides read TGCAGTGCGGGATCAGGGGATCAGCCCCAGCATTTT.